What follows are 21 T cell receptor beta chains derived from one specimen sequenced in a study of post-analysis software for immune sequencing data. General study results and limits: Five TRBV segments, including TRBV5-6, TRBV5-1 and TRBV20-1, were more frequent in patients than controls.

Their cognate antigens are unknown. Libraries were made from TCR beta cDNA, and they carried unique molecular identifiers. TCRdb passed the PCR reads through MiXCR, listing each CDR3 protein once. The sample has roughly 700,000 distinct CDR3 sequences; less than 35% are singletons. The sample consisted of blood. The receptors were gathered from a girl under 18 with multiple sclerosis.

This clonotype has just a few counts. V gene TRBV12-5 combines with J gene TRBJ2-3; D not certain. The V gene's germline CDR1 is LGHNT and CDR2 FRNRAP. The V end lost 1 base, the J end lost 13 bases, and 9 bases lay between the germline ends. The CDR3 has 11 residues. Here the CDR3 reads CASGLGFPEYF. The CDR3 nucleotides read TGTGCTAGTGGTTTGGGTTTTCCGGAGTATTTT.

V usage is TRBV14 and J usage is TRBJ1-1; 8 bases line up with TRBD1. Germline V gives CDR1 SGHDN, CDR2 FVKESK. With V trimmed by 4 bases and J by 3 bases, 4 bases remained unmatched. There are 14 residues in the CDR3. This chain's CDR3 is CASSPDREDTEAFF. The CDR3 nucleotides are TGTGCCAGCAGCCCGGACAGGGAGGACACTGAAGCTTTCTTT.

CDR3 loop: CASSVRGRKETQYF. CDR3 DNA: TGTGCCAGCAGTGTCAGGGGAAGGAAGGAGACCCAGTACTTC. The chain combines TRBV25-1 with TRBJ2-7; D is possibly TRBD1 (6 bases). The assigned J gene may be wrong: the sequence end matches TRBJ2-5 better. Germline V gene lookup returns CDR1 MGHDK and CDR2 SYGVNS. CDR3 size: 14 residues.

The V call is TRBV29-1, the J call TRBJ2-5; D is perhaps TRBD1 (5 bases). V was pared by 1 base and J by 5 bases, with 14 bases between. The CDR3 consists of 14 residues. The V gene's germline CDR1 is SQVTM and CDR2 ANQGSEA. In nucleotides, the CDR3 is TGCAGCGTTGAAGTAGCTAGGGGCGCGGAGACCCAGTACTTC. Translated, it gives CSVEVARGAETQYF.

This clonotype was picked up one time. The V call is TRBV5-1, the J call TRBJ1-6; the match to TRBD1 covers 7 bases. V was pared by 5 bases and J by 5 bases, with 4 bases of the junction left unmatched. This CDR3 is 14 amino acids long. Germline V gene lookup returns CDR1 SGHRS and CDR2 YFSETQ. DNA of the CDR3: TGCGCCAGCAGATGGGACAGTGATAATTCACCCCTCCACTTT. Its translation: CASRWDSDNSPLHF.

V usage is TRBV4-3 and J usage is TRBJ2-5; no reliable D call. The J call is in doubt because the DNA end fits TRBJ2-7 better. This CDR3 has 13 amino acids. The germline V gene encodes CDR1 LGHNA and CDR2 YSLEER. The CDR3 protein is CASSQDASYEQYF. The CDR3 nucleotides are TGCGCCAGCAGCCAAGATGCATCCTACGAGCAGTACTTC.

This clonotype was observed a handful of times. The chain employs TRBV18 and TRBJ1-2; D gene ambiguous. CDR3 length: 13 residues. Germline assignment: CDR1 KGHSH and CDR2 LQKENI. The germline V and J ends were trimmed by 3 bases and 5 bases, with 10 bases remaining between them. CDR3 in amino acids: CASSPPAEYGYTF. CDR3 nucleotide sequence: TGTGCCAGCTCACCCCCGGCCGAATATGGCTACACCTTC.

This clonotype was observed once. The J gene is TRBJ2-3, the V gene TRBV20-1, with D tentatively TRBD1 (6 bases). Germline CDR1 reads DFQATT; CDR2 reads SNEGSKA (reference sequence). Trimming stripped 5 bases from V and 2 bases from J, with 17 bases between. This CDR3 is 15 amino acids long. In DNA form, the CDR3 reads TGCAGTGCTCTGAGCGGAGGACAGCTCACAGATACGCAGTATTTT. It encodes CSALSGGQLTDTQYF.

Only a few counts were recorded for this clonotype. The gene calls are TRBV20-1 and TRBJ1-5; D is undetermined. Germline CDR1 and CDR2: DFQATT and SNEGSKA (reference sequence). The CDR3 has 15 amino acids. With 4 bases removed from V and 0 bases from J, the gap between germline ends came to 13 bases. This chain's CDR3 is CSATHLGYSNQPQHF. CDR3 nucleotides: TGCAGTGCTACTCATCTCGGGTATAGCAATCAGCCCCAGCATTTT.

The rearrangement links TRBV6-1 to TRBJ1-5, with 9 bases that match TRBD1. The V gene end was trimmed by 5 bases and the J gene end by 4 bases; junction bases not matched to a gene: 12. This CDR3 has 17 residues. CDR1 is MNHNS, CDR2 SASEGT, per germline. CDR3: CASSPFSGTGKNQPQHF. The CDR3 coding sequence is TGTGCCAGCAGTCCATTCTCCGGGACAGGGAAAAATCAGCCCCAGCATTTT.

To note about this clonotype: Since a much larger clone is just one base distant, this may be a read error. The chain joins TRBV29-1 to TRBJ2-5; 9 bases agree with TRBD2. Trimming took 3 bases from V and 11 from J; bases not matched to a gene: 13. Germline V gene sequence: CDR1 SQVTM, CDR2 ANQGSEA. The CDR3 extends over 14 amino acids. This CDR3 reads CSVDRSGSRNEQYF. CDR3 in DNA: TGCAGCGTTGACCGTAGCGGGAGTCGCAATGAGCAGTACTTC.

CDR3 region: CASSQDSAIGNTIYF. The CDR3 bases are TGCGCCAGCAGCCAAGATTCGGCAATTGGAAACACCATATATTTT. The chain has TRBV4-3 and TRBJ1-3; D is unresolved. This CDR3 contains 15 residues. Germline CDR1 and CDR2: LGHNA and YSLEER. The ends were cut back, 0 bases at V and 3 bases at J, with 9 bases in the middle.

The CDR3 DNA sequence: TGTGCCAGCACGACGGGACTAGCGGGTCCGAATGAGCAGTACTTC. It codes for CASTTGLAGPNEQYF. The J gene is TRBJ2-7, the V gene TRBV28, with 12 nucleotides matching TRBD2. Germline CDR1 and CDR2: MDHEN and SYDVKM. The CDR3 is 15 amino acids. Trimming at V came to 7 bases and at J to 7 bases, leaving 11 bases not matched to a gene.

This clonotype was recorded a few times. The chain combines TRBV3-1 with TRBJ2-7; possibly TRBD1 or TRBD2 for D (6 bases each). The CDR3 runs to 15 residues. The V end lost 4 bases, the J end lost 2 bases, and 15 bases lay between the germline ends. The germline gives CDR1 LGHDT, CDR2 YNNKEL (reference sequence). The CDR3 DNA reads TGTGCCAGCAGCCGGGGGGCGGAAGTGGCCTACGAGCAGTACTTC. Protein product: CASSRGAEVAYEQYF.

DNA for the CDR3: TGTGCCACCAGCAGAGTACGGGTGGTGGACACCGGGGAGCTGTTTTTT. Its translation: CATSRVRVVDTGELFF. This sequence joins TRBV15 and TRBJ2-2, with D unclear. The CDR3 extends over 16 amino acids. Germline CDR1 is LNHNV and CDR2 is YYDKDF (reference sequence). Trimming left V 1 base short and J 3 bases short, with 12 bases between. Full variable domain (rest looked up from reference TRBV15 and TRBJ2-2): DAMVIQNPRYQVTQFGKPVTLSCSQTLNHNVMYWYQQKSSQAPKLLFHYYDKDFNNEADTPDNFQSRRPNTSFCFLDIRSPGLGDTAMYLCATSRVRVVDTGELFFGEGSRLTVL.

The sample holds a few counts of this clonotype. The rearrangement links TRBV2 to TRBJ2-4; a weak D match, TRBD2 (5 bases). Per the germline V gene, CDR1 is SNHLY and CDR2 is FYNNEI. V gave up 5 bases and J gave up 7 bases, with 15 bases separating them. The CDR3 extends over 14 amino acids. The CDR3 loop is CASSQDPPGNIQYF. CDR3 nucleotides: TGTGCCAGCAGTCAGGACCCCCCGGGGAACATTCAGTACTTC. The entire variable domain, with the rest obtained from reference TRBV2 and TRBJ2-4, is as follows: EPEVTQTPSHQVTQMGQEVILRCVPISNHLYFYWYRQILGQKVEFLVSFYNNEISEKSEIFDDQFSVERPDGSNFTLKIRSTKLEDSAMYFCASSQDPPGNIQYFGAGTRLSVL.

This clonotype was seen more than once but under ten times. V usage is TRBV9 and J usage is TRBJ2-4; D gene uncertain. CDR3 length equals 13 residues. Trimming removed 0 bases at V and 9 bases at J, with 10 bases between. The germline CDR1 and CDR2 sequences are SGDLS and YYNGEE. CDR3 DNA sequence: TGTGCCAGCAGCGTAGCCGAACCTGGCATTCAGTACTTC. It specifies CASSVAEPGIQYF. The full variable domain, with the rest looked up from reference TRBV9 and TRBJ2-4, is DSGVTQTPKHLITATGQRVTLRCSPRSGDLSVYWYQQSLDQGLQFLIQYYNGEERAKGNILERFSAQQFPDLHSELNLSSLELGDSALYFCASSVAEPGIQYFGAGTRLSVL.

The chain uses TRBV3-1 and TRBJ2-1; D is possibly TRBD2 (5 bases). V lost 2 bases and J 6 bases, leaving 17 bases between the germline ends. The germline V gene encodes CDR1 LGHDT and CDR2 YNNKEL (reference sequence). The CDR3 contains 16 residues. As DNA, the CDR3 is TGTGCCAGCAGCCAATCCGGAGGACTTGCCGTCAATGAGCAGTTCTTC. Its protein product is CASSQSGGLAVNEQFF.

This clonotype was observed a handful of times. The gene calls are TRBV6-5 and TRBJ2-1, with a tentative D call TRBD2 (6 bases). The germline gives CDR1 MNHEY, CDR2 SVGAGI. The CDR3 totals 15 residues. Trimming took off 6 bases at V and 5 bases at J, with 17 bases between the two ends. The CDR3 sequence: CASSTIADSNNEQFF. CDR3 coding DNA: TGTGCCAGCAGCACAATAGCGGATTCCAACAATGAGCAGTTCTTC.

In this sample, this clonotype turned up a few times. The chain couples TRBV9 to TRBJ2-5; 8 bases are a match to TRBD1. This CDR3 spans 15 amino acids. Germline V gives CDR1 SGDLS, CDR2 YYNGEE. J gave up 5 bases and V 3 bases, and 9 bases lay outside the gene matches. The DNA of the CDR3 is TGTGCCAGCAGCGCCCGGACAGGGTTTGCGGAGACCCAGTACTTC. It specifies CASSARTGFAETQYF.

The chain couples TRBV6-5 to TRBJ1-2; 7 bases match TRBD1. Unmatched junction bases numbered 10, after V lost 6 bases and J lost 3 bases. Germline V gives CDR1 MNHEY, CDR2 SVGAGI. The CDR3 length is 15 residues. CDR3: CASSQGQTIDYGYTF. The CDR3 coding sequence is TGTGCCAGCAGCCAGGGACAGACTATAGACTATGGCTACACCTTC.